This entry is about one TCR beta chain. The data were taken from a study of blood T cell repertoires in COVID-19. In the study overall: COVID-19 samples, acute and convalescent, were from the United States, Italy and Spain.

Using immunoSEQ multiplex PCR, the repertoire was profiled, and TCRdb retains in-frame clones only, with some absent. The sample holds a few hundred thousand clones, about 87% seen once. The CDR3 is made up of 14 amino acids. Germline V lookup: CDR1 MGHRA, CDR2 YSYEKL. The ends were cut back, 6 bases at V and 1 base at J, with 12 bases in the middle. Sequencing was done on a sample of peripheral blood. This TCR was sampled from a woman aged 50 to 60 who had recovered from COVID-19. This chain uses TRBV4-1 with TRBJ2-5; weak D call: TRBD1 (6 bases). CDR3 in DNA: TGCGCCAGCAGGACAGGCTCGGGCCAAGAGACCCAGTACTTC. Its protein product is CASRTGSGQETQYF.